Presented here are 22 T cell receptor beta chains from one specimen sequenced in a study of T cells after yellow fever vaccination. TCRdb analysed the 5' RACE reads with MiXCR anew, one entry per CDR3 protein. The sample carries 140,000 to 150,000 distinct CDR3 sequences, approximately 6.6% recorded once. Sample: CD4+ T cells sorted from PBMCs, taken 10 days after the yellow fever booster vaccination. These receptors were taken from a man aged 30-40 years who received the YFV17D yellow fever vaccine.

There are many counts of this clonotype. V is TRBV5-6 and J is TRBJ2-7; 9 nucleotides agree with TRBD1. The CDR3 is made up of 14 amino acids. The V gene's germline CDR1 is SGHDT and CDR2 YYEEEE. With 9 bases clipped from V and 3 bases from J, the junction kept 10 bases outside the gene matches. CDR3 loop: CATTPGQGDYEQYF. CDR3 DNA sequence: TGTGCCACTACCCCGGGACAGGGAGACTACGAGCAGTACTTC.

This clonotype was counted at least ten times. The rearrangement joins TRBV28 to TRBJ2-5; 12 bases fit TRBD2. CDR1 is MDHEN, CDR2 SYDVKM, per germline. The CDR3 covers 15 residues. The trim removed 6 bases at V and 9 bases at J, leaving 11 bases unmatched. The CDR3 sequence: CASRLAGGTSGAQYF. The CDR3 DNA is TGTGCCAGCAGGCTAGCGGGAGGGACCTCAGGGGCCCAGTACTTC. Full variable domain (outside the CDR3, taken from reference TRBV28 and TRBJ2-5): DVKVTQSSRYLVKRTGEKVFLECVQDMDHENMFWYRQDPGLGLRLIYFSYDVKMKEKGDIPEGYSVSREKKERFSLILESASTNQTSMYLCASRLAGGTSGAQYFGPGTRLLVL.

This clonotype was observed at least ten times. The chain has TRBV20-1 and TRBJ2-1; D call uncertain. In germline, CDR1 is DFQATT, CDR2 SNEGSKA (reference sequence). The CDR3 totals 11 residues. Trimming shortened V by 3 bases and J by 3 bases, and 3 bases separated the two germline ends. The CDR3 region is CSASYYNEQFF. CDR3 DNA: TGCAGTGCTAGCTACTACAATGAGCAGTTCTTC.

This clonotype was recorded many times. The rearrangement links TRBV7-9 to TRBJ1-4; D unclear. Germline V gives CDR1 SEHNR, CDR2 FQNEAQ (reference sequence). The CDR3 is 14 residues long. V was clipped by 3 bases and J by 0 bases, with 5 bases between them. The chain's CDR3 is CASSLSATNEKLFF. CDR3 nucleotide sequence: TGTGCCAGCAGCTTGAGCGCAACTAATGAAAAACTGTTTTTT.

This clonotype was picked up many times. The chain links TRBV20-1 to TRBJ2-7; no clear D. Germline V CDR1 and CDR2: DFQATT, SNEGSKA (reference sequence). The CDR3 totals 12 residues. Trimming removed 6 bases at V and 4 bases at J, with 13 bases between. This CDR3 reads CSAATTGYEQYF. The CDR3 nucleotides read TGCAGTGCCGCTACCACCGGATACGAGCAGTACTTC.

The chain has TRBV30 and TRBJ2-5; tentatively, D is TRBD2 (5 bases). CDR3 size: 16 residues. With 0 bases removed from V and 5 bases from J, the gap between germline ends came to 19 bases. CDR1 GTSNPN and CDR2 SVGIG come from the germline V gene (reference sequence). The CDR3 loop reads CAWSVWARRFGETQYF. The CDR3 coding sequence is TGTGCCTGGAGTGTATGGGCAAGGAGGTTTGGGGAGACCCAGTACTTC.

This clonotype has at least ten counts. The J gene is TRBJ2-7, the V gene TRBV20-1; 11 bases match TRBD2. V shed 4 bases and J 1 base; nucleotides not matched to a gene: 9. Germline V gene sequence: CDR1 DFQATT, CDR2 SNEGSKA (reference sequence). The CDR3 sequence is 16 residues long. The CDR3 is CSATGELAGGSYEQYF. For the CDR3, the DNA is TGCAGTGCTACTGGCGAGCTAGCGGGAGGTTCCTACGAGCAGTACTTC.

This clonotype was observed many times. V usage is TRBV21-1 and J usage is TRBJ1-1; no DNA check was done on the table's D call, TRBD1. TRBV21-1 is a pseudogene. This CDR3 is built from 16 residues. The CDR3 sequence: CASSTHRGRGPTEAFF. In nucleotides, the CDR3 is TGTGCCAGCAGCACCCACAGGGGGCGAGGTCCCACTGAAGCTTTCTTT.

This clonotype was seen at least ten times. V usage is TRBV4-1 and J usage is TRBJ2-1; TRBD2 agrees at 7 bases. V was clipped by 4 bases and J by 8 bases; unmatched bases: 8. Germline V gene sequence: CDR1 MGHRA, CDR2 YSYEKL. CDR3 size: 14 residues. The CDR3 reads CASSPRLALHEQFF. CDR3 sequence (DNA): TGCGCCAGCAGCCCCAGACTAGCTCTCCATGAGCAGTTCTTC.

Ten or more counts support this clonotype. This chain uses TRBV5-1 with TRBJ1-6; possibly TRBD1 for D (6 bases). V gave up 4 bases and J gave up 4 bases, with 15 bases separating them. Germline V lookup: CDR1 SGHRS, CDR2 YFSETQ. This CDR3 region has 16 residues. CDR3 DNA: TGCGCCAGCAGCAGAACAGGACAGCCTTATAATTCACCCCTCCACTTT. This codes for CASSRTGQPYNSPLHF. The full variable domain, with the rest looked up from reference TRBV5-1 and TRBJ1-6, is KAGVTQTPRYLIKTRGQQVTLSCSPISGHRSVSWYQQTPGQGLQFLFEYFSETQRNKGNFPGRFSGRQFSNSRSEMNVSTLELGDSALYLCASSRTGQPYNSPLHFGNGTRLTVT.

This clonotype has a count of ten or more. The V and J genes are TRBV27 and TRBJ2-2, with 8 nucleotides matching TRBD1. V lost 7 bases, J lost 4 bases, and 8 bases stayed unmatched. The CDR3 sequence is 15 residues long. Germline CDR1 MNHEY, CDR2 SMNVEV (reference sequence). CDR3 region: CASTLDRDRTGELFF. Here the CDR3 DNA reads TGTGCCAGCACCTTGGACAGGGACCGCACCGGGGAGCTGTTTTTT.

This clonotype was counted many times. J is TRBJ2-2 and V is TRBV7-2; 9 bases are a match to TRBD1. The CDR3 runs 14 residues. V shed 4 bases and J 6 bases; nucleotides not matched to a gene: 3. Looked up from germline, CDR1 is SGHTA and CDR2 is FQGNSA. The CDR3 is CASSSRTGAGELFF. DNA for the CDR3: TGTGCCAGCAGCTCGAGGACAGGGGCCGGGGAGCTGTTTTTT.

The chain is built from TRBV6-2 or TRBV6-3 and TRBJ2-3; tentatively, D is TRBD2 (6 bases). The CDR3 runs to 16 residues. V lost 0 bases and J lost 4, with 14 bases in between. The germline V gene encodes CDR1 MNHEY and CDR2 SVGEGT. The CDR3, as DNA: TGTGCCAGCAGTTACTCAAGTCTAGCGCGACCAGATACGCAGTATTTT. Its protein is CASSYSSLARPDTQYF.

This clonotype was picked up many times. CDR3 protein: CSAGPTGVQPQHF. CDR3 coding DNA: TGCAGTGCCGGCCCAACAGGGGTTCAGCCCCAGCATTTT. The V call is TRBV20-1, the J call TRBJ1-5; 7 bases align to TRBD1. This CDR3 has 13 amino acids. CDR1 DFQATT and CDR2 SNEGSKA come from the germline V gene (reference sequence). The ends lost 6 bases at V and 6 bases at J; junction bases unmatched: 8.

There are many counts of this clonotype. This chain joins TRBV28 and TRBJ2-5, with D perhaps matching TRBD2 (6 bases). Deletions cut 6 bases from V and 6 bases from J, with 11 bases between. This CDR3 contains 12 residues. Looked up from germline, CDR1 is MDHEN and CDR2 is SYDVKM. CDR3 DNA: TGTGCCAGCAGAACCGGCGGGAAGACCCAGTACTTC. Its translation is CASRTGGKTQYF.

This clonotype was seen ten or more times. The chain is built from TRBV5-5 and TRBJ1-5; D not resolved. With 2 bases removed from V and 3 bases from J, the gap between germline ends came to 9 bases. The CDR3 loop spans 14 amino acids. The V gene's germline CDR1 is SGHKS and CDR2 YYEKEE (reference sequence). The CDR3, as DNA: TGTGCCAGCAGCTTCGGTCAGGCCAATCAGCCCCAGCATTTT. Translation gives CASSFGQANQPQHF.

This clonotype showed up many times. The chain carries TRBV12-3 or TRBV12-4 and TRBJ2-5, with TRBD2 identical over 14 bases. The CDR3 consists of 16 residues. V shed 6 bases and J 5 bases; nucleotides not matched to a gene: 8. The CDR3 region has the DNA TGTGCCAGCAGCCTCGGGACTAGCGGGAGCTGGGAGACCCAGTACTTC. This translates into CASSLGTSGSWETQYF.

This clonotype was found many times. The chain is built from TRBV7-2 and TRBJ2-7; no clear D. V dropped 7 bases and J dropped 0 bases, with 4 bases sitting between them. The length of the CDR3 is 11 residues. CDR1 is SGHTA and CDR2 is FQGNSA in the germline V gene. CDR3 region: CASTNSYEQYF. CDR3 sequence (DNA): TGTGCCAGCACCAACTCCTACGAGCAGTACTTC.

This clonotype was counted many times. The genes are TRBV19 and TRBJ2-3; D remains ambiguous. CDR1 is LNHDA and CDR2 is SQIVND in the germline V gene (reference sequence). Trimming took off 8 bases at V and 4 bases at J, with 13 bases between the two ends. There are 13 residues in the CDR3. CDR3 region: CASVSSESDTQYF. DNA of the CDR3: TGTGCCAGTGTCTCTAGTGAGTCAGATACGCAGTATTTT.

This clonotype appeared a few times. The rearrangement uses TRBV19 and TRBJ2-5; a possible D gene is TRBD1 (5 bases). V was clipped by 5 bases and J by 2 bases, with 9 bases between them. The CDR3 has 13 amino acids. Germline CDR1 and CDR2: LNHDA and SQIVND (reference sequence). The CDR3 sequence is CASSGPGQETQYF. The CDR3 region has the DNA TGTGCCAGTAGTGGTCCAGGGCAAGAGACCCAGTACTTC.

This clonotype was seen ten or more times. This chain joins TRBV15 and TRBJ2-2, with unresolved D. The germline gives CDR1 LNHNV, CDR2 YYDKDF (reference sequence). The CDR3 length is 11 residues. The germline V and J ends were trimmed by 4 bases and 6 bases, with 3 bases remaining between them. The CDR3 nucleotides read TGTGCCACCAGCAATGCCGGGGAGCTGTTTTTT. Amino acid sequence: CATSNAGELFF.

V gene TRBV14 combines with J gene TRBJ1-1; D uncertain. The CDR3 contains 12 residues. Per the germline V gene, CDR1 is SGHDN and CDR2 is FVKESK. Trimming shortened V by 4 bases and J by 1 base, and 4 bases separated the two germline ends. The DNA of the CDR3 is TGTGCCAGCAGCCGGGGGAACACTGAAGCTTTCTTT. Translated: CASSRGNTEAFF.